These T cell receptor beta chains were read from a single sample in a study of blood T cell repertoires in COVID-19. The protocol was immunoSEQ multiplex PCR, while the TCRdb copy is restricted to in-frame clones and leaves out a portion. The sample lists some 170,000 clones; 90% to 95% were seen once. Sequencing was performed on peripheral blood. These receptors were collected from a woman aged 55-75 years with COVID-19, enrolled during active disease. CDR3s include the opening cysteine and the closing phenylalanine or tryptophan. A D gene is named only where the DNA matches it firmly. Clone size is shown for a subset of rows, as once, few, many or a class of expanded clone.

TRBD2	TRBV3-1/TRBV3-2	TRBJ2-4	NA	TGTGCCAGCAGCGTGACTAGCGGGGTAAGAAACATTCAGTACTTC	CASSVTSGVRNIQYF
NA	TRBV5-8	TRBJ1-6	NA	TGTGCCAGCAGCTTGGAGCGGGTTCATTCACCCCTCCACTTT	CASSLERVHSPLHF
NA	TRBV19	TRBJ1-2	NA	TGTGCCAGTACTCCCGACAGGAACTATGGCTACACCTTC	CASTPDRNYGYTF
NA	TRBV2	TRBJ1-2	NA	TGTGCCAGCAGTGAAAGAGGCTGGAACTATGGCTACACCTTC	CASSERGWNYGYTF
TRBD2	TRBV6-2/TRBV6-3	TRBJ2-5	NA	TGTGCCAGCAGTTACGTGGGTAGCGGGGGGTCATATCAGACCCAGTACTTC	CASSYVGSGGSYQTQYF
NA	TRBV7-2	TRBJ1-2	NA	TGTGCCAGCAGGATCTCGGGGGTCTATGGCTACACCTTC	CASRISGVYGYTF
NA	TRBV9	TRBJ2-2	NA	TGTGCCAGCAGCGTAAGGGGCACCGGGGAGCTGTTTTTT	CASSVRGTGELFF
TRBD1	TRBV18	TRBJ1-1	NA	TGTGCCAGCTCACCACGGGACAGGGGAACTGAAGCTTTCTTT	CASSPRDRGTEAFF
TRBD1	TRBV7-2	TRBJ2-7	NA	TGTGCCAGCAGCCTAGGACAGGGGATTTACGAGCAGTACTTC	CASSLGQGIYEQYF
NA	TRBV5-8	TRBJ1-2	NA	TGTGCCAGCAGCCTGCAGTTTGGCTACACCTTC	CASSLQFGYTF
TRBD1	TRBV18	TRBJ1-3	NA	TGTGCCAGCTCACCGGGACAGGGAAACACCATATATTTT	CASSPGQGNTIYF
NA	TRBV6-2/TRBV6-3	TRBJ2-5	once	TGTGCCAGCAGCCCCCTTAAAGAGACCCAGTACTTC	CASSPLKETQYF
NA	TRBV2	TRBJ1-2	NA	TGTGCCGCCTTCTCGGGGCAGGGGATCTATGGCTACACCTTC	CAAFSGQGIYGYTF
TRBD1	TRBV7-2	TRBJ2-1	NA	TGTGCCAGCAGCTTAGCGTTTGGACAGGGTGACAATGAGCAGTTCTTC	CASSLAFGQGDNEQFF
TRBD1	TRBV19	TRBJ1-1	NA	TGTGCCAGTACCCCAGGGGGCTGGGCTGAAGCTTTCTTT	CASTPGGWAEAFF
NA	TRBV7-7	TRBJ2-7	NA	TGTGCTAGCAGCTTAGATCCGTCGGCAGACTGGAGCGAGCAGTACTTC	CASSLDPSADWSEQYF
TRBD1	TRBV7-8	TRBJ2-2	once	TGTGCCAGCAGCTCACTACCACAGGGGATCGGGGAGCTGTTTTTT	CASSSLPQGIGELFF
NA	TRBV30	TRBJ2-1	NA	TGTGCCTGGACCGGGGGCTACAATGAGCAGTTCTTC	CAWTGGYNEQFF
TRBD1	TRBV18	TRBJ2-7	NA	TGTGCCAGCTCACCCGGACAGGTTTTCTACGAGCAGTACTTC	CASSPGQVFYEQYF
NA	TRBV18	TRBJ2-1	NA	TGTGCCAGCTCACCACTGCGGGGCCGGCTGACAAGCTCCTACAATGAGCAGTTCTTC	CASSPLRGRLTSSYNEQFF
TRBD1	TRBV9	TRBJ1-2	NA	TGTGCCAGCAGCGAGAGACACAGGGGGCGCAGAGATGGCTACACCTTC	CASSERHRGRRDGYTF
NA	TRBV7-9	TRBJ2-1	NA	TGTGCCAGCAGCCAATCCCATAAGAACAGTGAGCAGTTCTTC	CASSQSHKNSEQFF
TRBD1	TRBV10-3	TRBJ1-1	NA	TGTGCCACCAAAGACAGGGGGTCCACTGAAGCTTTCTTT	CATKDRGSTEAFF